Given below is one TCR beta chain in context. No cognate antigen has been identified for it. No per-base quality is available; no much larger clone lies one base away. This sample is part of a study of T cell responses to AZD1222 COVID-19 vaccine (dated by TCRdb to about 2021). Describing the broader study: AZD1222 recipients given second doses at about 4 weeks or at about 12 weeks were pooled, since spike-specific TCR depth and breadth were not found to differ between the two schedules. Trial participants were enrolled by age into 18-55, 56-69 and 70-plus year subgroups, with roughly 160, 29 and 62 TCR-sequenced participants respectively. A total of approximately 250 trial participants underwent TCR sequencing, of whom around 210 had received two doses of AZD1222 and roughly 26 had received two doses of the MenACWY control vaccine. Study-level results and caveats: Participants were mostly white British and included more females than males, and it was suggested by the authors that clonal diversity may have been underestimated. The 56-69-year group was small, and its depth increase did not reach significance, likely because of low power. No day 14 peak-response samples were available, so repertoires were characterized only after the peak T cell response. After two AZD1222 doses, spike-specific TCR breadth and depth were significantly higher than at day 0 and than in MenACWY recipients. Only a handful of AZD1222 recipients were SARS-CoV-2 seropositive at baseline, limiting conclusions about previously exposed vaccinees. Nearly half of unique spike-specific TCRs reportedly recognized epitopes outside regions mutated in the B.1.351 and B.1.1.7 variants. Vaccine-associated CD4 TCRs spanned the whole spike protein, with dominant responses in regions 160-218 and 743-854.

From the cysteine up to the phenylalanine, the CDR3 has a length of 15 residues. Only the CDR3 portion is preserved as DNA: 45 bases, with reading frame beginning at the first base. Sequences SNHLY (CDR1) and FYNNEI (CDR2) are obtained from the germline V gene. The junction carries 14 bases between V and J, which are trimmed by 5 bases and 4 bases respectively. This specimen's time point label, interpreted: baseline before first vaccination. Vaccinee samples came from UK trials COV001 and COV002, including a single-blind randomized controlled phase 2/3 trial of AZD1222 (ChAdOx1 nCoV-19) in healthy adults. For TCRbeta chain sequencing, PBMC samples were collected from trial participants at day 0 and at day 28 after the second dose. The CDR3 regions of human TCRbeta chains were analyzed by immunosequencing. The published analysis was carried out like this. Repertoire TCRs were checked for matches against a reference library of SARS-CoV-2-specific TCRs that had been generated using the MIRA antigen-specificity platform. Breadth was defined as the fraction of unique TCRs that were SARS-CoV-2-associated, and depth was defined as the fraction of total T cells that were SARS-CoV-2-associated. Using the MIRA data, each spike-specific TCR was assigned both to the spike region to which the TCR was reactive and to a CD4 or CD8 class. Log10-transformed breadth and depth values were compared by one-way ANOVA with Sidak's multiple comparisons tests. TCRdb limited this immuneACCESS table to in-frame rearrangements with V and J called. A share of clones is missing; checked studies link under half to unresolved V genes, and the rest is unexplained. The DNA gave D and trimming, while V, J and clone size come from that table. The sample table records tens of thousands of clones; around 90% of these occur just once. Under 6.5% of the sample is held by the ten biggest clonotypes.

This sequence uses TRBV2 and TRBJ1-4; a tentative D call is TRBD1 (5 bases match). This TCR was sampled from an adult in good health. Source: peripheral blood, taken on day 0 of AZD1222 vaccination. The DNA sequence is as follows: TGTGCCAGCAGTAGAACAGGAGTCGATAATGAAAAACTGTTTTTT. Translation gives CASSRTGVDNEKLFF.